This is a list of T cell receptor beta chains from one sample in a study of blood T cell repertoires in COVID-19. Sequenced by immunoSEQ multiplex PCR; TCRdb stores in-frame clones only, minus some. The sample shows tens of thousands of clones, 70% to 90% of them seen only once. Sequencing was carried out using peripheral blood. The receptors derive from a man aged 80 or over with acute or convalescent COVID-19. The CDR3 runs from the conserved cysteine through the conserved F or W. The D gene is left open where the match is weak. The size of a clone is reported for some rows only, either as once, few or many, or as a class for expanded clones.

-,15,TRBJ1-6,TRBV7-8,-,TGTGCCAGCAGCCCCCTGACAGGCAATAATTCACCCCTCCACTTT,CASSPLTGNNSPLHF
-,17,TRBJ1-2,TRBV28,TRBD1,TGTATTACCGAACCCACAGGGACAGGGGAGAGGGGCTATGGCTACACCTTC,CITEPTGTGERGYGYTF
-,10,TRBJ2-5,TRBV20-1,-,TGCAGTGCTGCGGGAGAGACCCAGTACTTC,CSAAGETQYF
few,14,TRBJ1-2,TRBV5-6,TRBD1,TGTGCCAGCAGCTTGGAAGGGGGCAGGTATGGCTACACCTTC,CASSLEGGRYGYTF
-,16,TRBJ1-2,TRBV28,-,TGTGCCAGCCGTCGATTCGGAGTCGGTCGGGGGTATGGCTACACCTTC,CASRRFGVGRGYGYTF
-,13,TRBJ2-3,TRBV19,-,TGTGCCAGTAGAAATCAGGGTATCGGTACGCAGTATTTT,CASRNQGIGTQYF
-,13,TRBJ2-7,TRBV5-1,-,TGCGCCAGCAGCTTGGCGAGTGCCCACGAGCAGTACTTC,CASSLASAHEQYF
-,14,TRBJ1-1,TRBV19,-,TGTGCCAGTAGTATGGTGGGGGCGGACACTGAAGCTTTCTTT,CASSMVGADTEAFF
-,17,TRBJ1-2,TRBV15,TRBD1,TGTGCCACCAGCACCGAGGACAGGGAAGTAGCTAACTATGGCTACACCTTC,CATSTEDREVANYGYTF
-,13,TRBJ1-2,TRBV15,-,TGTGCCACCAGCTTCACGGGGGACTATGGCTACACCTTC,CATSFTGDYGYTF
-,14,TRBJ1-2,TRBV5-4,TRBD1,TGTGCCAGCAGCATGGGACAGGGGGCGTCTGGCTACACCTTC,CASSMGQGASGYTF
-,11,TRBJ2-7,TRBV27,-,TGTGCCAGCAGTAGGGGGTACGAGCAGTACTTC,CASSRGYEQYF
-,13,TRBJ1-1,TRBV30,-,TGTGCCTGGAAGGAGGGCATGAACACTGAAGCTTTCTTT,CAWKEGMNTEAFF
-,13,TRBJ1-4,TRBV19,-,TGTGCCAGTACACAGGGACGGAGGGAAAAACTGTTTTTT,CASTQGRREKLFF
few,14,TRBJ1-5,TRBV2,-,TGTGCCAGCAGTGAAGGAGGGCCCAATCAGCCCCAGCATTTT,CASSEGGPNQPQHF
-,13,TRBJ2-5,TRBV12-3/TRBV12-4,-,TGTGCCAGCAGTCGTGGGGGCTACGAGACCCAGTACTTC,CASSRGGYETQYF
-,16,TRBJ2-2,TRBV7-2,TRBD1,TGTGCCAGCAGTTCTTCCCGACAGGGGGCGACGGGGGAGCTGTTTTTT,CASSSSRQGATGELFF